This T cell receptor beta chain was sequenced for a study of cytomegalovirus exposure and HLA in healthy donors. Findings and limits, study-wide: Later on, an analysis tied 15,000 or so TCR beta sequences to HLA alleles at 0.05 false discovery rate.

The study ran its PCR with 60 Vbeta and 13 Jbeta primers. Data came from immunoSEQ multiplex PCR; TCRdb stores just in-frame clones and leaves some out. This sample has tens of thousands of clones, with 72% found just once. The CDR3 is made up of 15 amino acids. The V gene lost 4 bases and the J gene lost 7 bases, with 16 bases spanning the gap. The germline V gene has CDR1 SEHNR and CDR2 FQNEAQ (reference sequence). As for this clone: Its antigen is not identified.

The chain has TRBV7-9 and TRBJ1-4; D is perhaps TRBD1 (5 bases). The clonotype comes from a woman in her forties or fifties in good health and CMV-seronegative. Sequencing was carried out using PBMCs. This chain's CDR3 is CASSSTVPTIEKLFF. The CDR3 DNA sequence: TGTGCCAGCAGCTCGACAGTGCCAACCATTGAAAAACTGTTTTTT.